This T cell receptor beta chain was sequenced in a study of cytomegalovirus exposure and HLA in healthy donors. Study-wide context: Assignment to the Caucasian-associated ancestry cluster applied to roughly 80% of the approximately 390 genotyped donors. Overall study results and limits: Among the CMV-associated chains, three were confirmed in vitro as specific for CMV antigens. A later analysis linked a missense DCLRE1C variant to TCR beta V- and J-gene trimming.

This clone was detected a few times. Its specificity is not known. The germline V gene has CDR1 MDHEN and CDR2 SYDVKM. V was clipped by 2 bases and J by 0 bases, with 10 bases between them. The CDR3 has 15 residues. A multiplex PCR was run with 60 Vbeta primers and 13 Jbeta primers. Sequencing was performed with immunoSEQ multiplex PCR; in TCRdb, only in-frame clones are kept and a portion is missing. The table lists about 160,000 clones, around 79% of them singletons, with approximately 3.1% in the top ten. The sequencing sample was made of PBMCs. The TCR was taken from a middle-aged woman in good health and CMV-seronegative. The chain is built from TRBV28 and TRBJ1-1; D gene ambiguous. CDR3 sequence: CASSLKDRLNTEAFF. The CDR3 nucleotides read TGTGCCAGCAGTTTAAAAGATCGGTTGAACACTGAAGCTTTCTTT.